Sequencing of this T cell receptor beta chain was carried out in a study of a mutant IDH1 vaccine in newly diagnosed glioma. Study information: The earlier regimen, radiotherapy, temozolomide, or both, was most often both.

Study-wide results and limits: In approximately 93% of patients, immune responses induced by the vaccine occurred.

The table came from immunoSEQ multiplex PCR; TCRdb's copy has only in-frame clones and leaves some out. The sample holds approximately 30,000 clones; around 90% are singletons and the top ten take 5.1%. CDR3 length: 17 residues. J gave up 4 bases and V 3 bases, and 13 bases lay outside the gene matches. Germline loops: CDR1 SGHVS, CDR2 FQNEAQ. This clone was counted only a few times. Its target is not known. Time point here: week 47, end of study. The investigators gave 300 ug of mutant IDH1 20-mer peptide in each vaccine dose, together with topical imiquimod. Vaccinations, eight in total, occurred in weeks 1, 3, 5, 7, 11, 15, 19, 23.

This rearrangement joins TRBV7-8 to TRBJ2-7; 9 bases are shared with TRBD2. The sequencing here drew on PBMCs, taken from a glioma patient whose treatment included an IDH1 peptide vaccine. The TCR was taken from a woman aged 40 to 50 with glioma. As DNA, the CDR3 is TGTGCCAGCAGCTTCCGTAGTCGGGCTAGCGGGGCGTACGAGCAGTACTTC. It specifies CASSFRSRASGAYEQYF. Variable domain in full (rest from reference TRBV7-8 and TRBJ2-7): GAGVSQSPRYKVAKRGQDVALRCDPISGHVSLFWYQQALGQGPEFLTYFQNEAQLDKSGLPSDRFFAERPEGSVSTLKIQRTQQEDSAVYLCASSFRSRASGAYEQYFGPGTRLTVT.